The 22 T cell receptor beta chains below come from one sample, sequenced in a study of T cell responses to AZD1222 COVID-19 vaccine. Using immunoSEQ multiplex PCR, the repertoire was profiled, and TCRdb retains in-frame clones only, with some absent. The sample lists around 190,000 clones, around nine tenths occurring once. Sequencing was performed on peripheral blood, taken 28 days after the second AZD1222 dose. These receptors came from an adult who received the AZD1222 COVID-19 vaccine.

This clone has a single count. This rearrangement joins TRBV4-1 to TRBJ2-3, with D possibly being TRBD2 (7 bases). This CDR3 has 16 residues. Per germline, CDR1 MGHRA and CDR2 YSYEKL. V lost 0 bases and J lost 2, with 12 bases in between. The CDR3 region is CASSQDRGANTDTQYF. The CDR3 DNA is TGCGCCAGCAGCCAAGATCGGGGGGCCAACACAGATACGCAGTATTTT.

The V gene is TRBV6-1, the J gene TRBJ2-7; D is ambiguous. The V gene lost 2 bases and the J gene lost 0 bases, with 8 bases spanning the gap. CDR3 size: 14 residues. The germline CDR1 and CDR2 sequences are MNHNS and SASEGT. DNA for the CDR3: TGTGCCAGCAGTGAAACTTGGTCCTCCTACGAGCAGTACTTC. It codes for CASSETWSSYEQYF.

This chain joins TRBV19 and TRBJ2-2, with 10 bases identical to TRBD1. CDR3 size: 15 residues. The germline V gene has CDR1 LNHDA and CDR2 SQIVND (reference sequence). V trimming: 3 bases; J trimming: 5 bases; junction bases outside the gene matches: 3. In DNA, the CDR3 is TGTGCCAGTAGTATGGGGACAGGGGATACCGGGGAGCTGTTTTTT. Amino acids: CASSMGTGDTGELFF. The whole variable domain, remainder taken from reference TRBV19 and TRBJ2-2, is DGGITQSPKYLFRKEGQNVTLSCEQNLNHDAMYWYRQDPGQGLRLIYYSQIVNDFQKGDIAEGYSVSREKKESFPLTVTSAQKNPTAFYLCASSMGTGDTGELFFGEGSRLTVL.

This clone has only a few counts. This chain links TRBV5-5 with TRBJ1-3; D ambiguous. Germline CDR1 reads SGHKS; CDR2 reads YYEKEE (reference sequence). Trimming stripped 0 bases from V and 0 bases from J, with 10 bases between. The CDR3 covers 16 residues. The CDR3 protein is CASSLAVRSSGNTIYF. The CDR3 coding sequence is TGTGCCAGCAGCTTGGCGGTCAGGTCCTCTGGAAACACCATATATTTT.

The chain uses TRBV30 and TRBJ2-3; 11 bases fit TRBD1. CDR3 length: 16 residues. Losses at the gene ends were 1 base for V and 3 bases for J; bases not matched to a gene: 6. Germline values: CDR1 GTSNPN, CDR2 SVGIG (reference sequence). CDR3 nucleotide sequence: TGTGCCTGGAGTGGAGGGACAGGGGGGTTTACAGATACGCAGTATTTT. Its protein product is CAWSGGTGGFTDTQYF. Full variable domain (outside the CDR3, taken from reference TRBV30 and TRBJ2-3): SQTIHQWPATLVQPVGSPLSLECTVEGTSNPNLYWYRQAAGRGLQLLFYSVGIGQISSEVPQNLSASRPQDRQFILSSKKLLLSDSGFYLCAWSGGTGGFTDTQYFGPGTRLTVL.

This clone appeared once. V and J are TRBV6-6 and TRBJ1-1; the D gene is possibly TRBD1 (5 bases). Germline CDR1 is MNHNY and CDR2 is SVGAGI (reference sequence). V shed 6 bases and J shed 5 bases, with 19 bases lying between them. This CDR3 is built from 15 residues. The CDR3 sequence is CASRPDSNPGTEAFF. CDR3 DNA: TGTGCCAGCAGGCCCGACAGTAATCCGGGGACTGAAGCTTTCTTT.

This sequence joins TRBV19 and TRBJ1-3; 7 positions agree with TRBD1. The CDR3 is 14 amino acids. After removal of 4 bases from V and 1 base from J, the junction contained 1 base not matched to a gene. Germline V CDR1 and CDR2: LNHDA, SQIVND (reference sequence). CDR3 nucleotide sequence: TGTGCCAGTAGTACACAGGGGTCTGGAAACACCATATATTTT. It yields the protein CASSTQGSGNTIYF.

This chain uses TRBV19 with TRBJ2-5, with D uncertain. The CDR3 sequence is 14 residues long. Trimming stripped 6 bases from V and 5 bases from J, with 16 bases between. In germline, CDR1 is LNHDA, CDR2 SQIVND (reference sequence). As DNA, the CDR3 is TGTGCCAGTAGCAAAGGCCAGGTCCGGGAGACCCAGTACTTC. It yields the protein CASSKGQVRETQYF.

The V and J genes are TRBV10-2 and TRBJ2-5; possibly TRBD1 for D (5 bases). Germline V CDR1 and CDR2: WSHSY, SAAADI. This CDR3 contains 13 residues. Trimming took 4 bases from V and 5 from J, leaving 11 bases between them. CDR3 residues: CASSAGARETQYF. CDR3 bases: TGCGCCAGCAGTGCTGGGGCCCGGGAGACCCAGTACTTC.

The chain carries TRBV7-8 and TRBJ2-3; D call uncertain. Germline values: CDR1 SGHVS, CDR2 FQNEAQ. CDR3 length: 13 amino acids. Trimming cost V 5 bases and J 0 bases, with 6 bases left between them. CDR3 in DNA: TGTGCCAGCAGCGCCCTTAGCACAGATACGCAGTATTTT. The encoded protein is CASSALSTDTQYF.

This chain links TRBV2 with TRBJ2-5, with 7 bases lining up with TRBD2. The CDR3 has 14 amino acids. V trimming: 6 bases; J trimming: 5 bases; junction bases outside the gene matches: 9. Germline values: CDR1 SNHLY, CDR2 FYNNEI. The CDR3 coding sequence is TGTGCCAGCAGGCGGGAACTAGCGCGCGAGACCCAGTACTTC. Translating gives CASRRELARETQYF.

V gene TRBV3-1 (or the pseudogene TRBV3-2) combines with J gene TRBJ1-1; D unclear. Germline CDR1 is LGHDT and CDR2 is YNNKEL (reference sequence). The CDR3 contains 14 residues. Trimming stripped 0 bases from V and 0 bases from J, with 5 bases between. CDR3 amino acids: CASSQEVMNTEAFF. DNA of the CDR3: TGTGCCAGCAGCCAAGAGGTGATGAACACTGAAGCTTTCTTT.

The chain is built from TRBV19 and TRBJ1-1, with a weak D call TRBD1 (5 bases). Germline CDR1 is LNHDA and CDR2 is SQIVND (reference sequence). The CDR3 length is 16 residues. Trimming took 0 bases from V and 2 from J, leaving 13 bases between them. CDR3 DNA sequence: TGTGCCAGTAGTATAGATGGGGCAGTATCAAACACTGAAGCTTTCTTT. Translating it yields CASSIDGAVSNTEAFF.

The chain combines TRBV28 with TRBJ1-4, with D possibly TRBD1 on 5 matching bases. The length of the CDR3 is 15 residues. Germline V gene data show CDR1 as MDHEN and CDR2 as SYDVKM. Deletions cut 5 bases from V and 4 bases from J, with 14 bases between. The chain's CDR3 is CASSPLTADNEKLFF. CDR3 in DNA: TGTGCCAGCAGTCCCCTGACAGCGGATAATGAAAAACTGTTTTTT. Combining the CDR3 with reference TRBV28 and TRBJ1-4 gives the whole variable domain DVKVTQSSRYLVKRTGEKVFLECVQDMDHENMFWYRQDPGLGLRLIYFSYDVKMKEKGDIPEGYSVSREKKERFSLILESASTNQTSMYLCASSPLTADNEKLFFGSGTQLSVL.

The chain uses TRBV9 and TRBJ2-7; 10 positions match TRBD2. The germline CDR1 and CDR2 sequences are SGDLS and YYNGEE. This CDR3 has 15 residues. With 4 bases clipped from V and 5 bases from J, the junction kept 9 bases outside the gene matches. The DNA for the CDR3 is TGTGCCAGCAGCTTCCGAAGCGGGGGGGCCGACGAGCAGTACTTC. Amino acids: CASSFRSGGADEQYF.

The chain links TRBV5-8 to TRBJ1-1; D is unresolved. This CDR3 is built from 16 residues. Trimming took off 2 bases at V and 3 bases at J, with 17 bases between the two ends. Germline assignment: CDR1 SGHTS and CDR2 YDEGEE. CDR3 sequence: CASSFSQPYSYTEAFF. CDR3 in DNA: TGTGCCAGCAGCTTTTCCCAACCCTACAGTTACACTGAAGCTTTCTTT.

This chain connects TRBV19 to TRBJ2-5, with D maybe TRBD2 (6 bases). Germline CDR1 LNHDA, CDR2 SQIVND (reference sequence). Trimming removed 4 bases from V and 1 base from J, with 13 bases in between. CDR3 length: 15 residues. DNA for the CDR3: TGTGCCAGTAGTACGGCGGGGCTCGGCCAAGAGACCCAGTACTTC. Protein sequence: CASSTAGLGQETQYF.

This chain joins TRBV14 and TRBJ1-1; D unresolved. The CDR3 totals 13 residues. Germline CDR1 is SGHDN and CDR2 is FVKESK. Trimming took off 4 bases at V and 0 bases at J, with 6 bases between the two ends. DNA for the CDR3: TGTGCCAGCAGCCTAATGGTGAACACTGAAGCTTTCTTT. Amino acid sequence: CASSLMVNTEAFF. The full variable domain, in which reference TRBV14 and TRBJ1-1 provide the parts outside the CDR3, is EAGVTQFPSHSVIEKGQTVTLRCDPISGHDNLYWYRRVMGKEIKFLLHFVKESKQDESGMPNNRFLAERTGGTYSTLKVQPAELEDSGVYFCASSLMVNTEAFFGQGTRLTVV.

The chain carries TRBV4-1 and TRBJ1-2; 7 nucleotides line up with TRBD1. The CDR3 covers 14 residues. The ends lost 0 bases at V and 5 bases at J; junction bases unmatched: 3. The V gene's germline CDR1 is MGHRA and CDR2 YSYEKL. CDR3 bases: TGCGCCAGCAGCCAAGAAGGACAGGTTTATGGCTACACCTTC. This translates into CASSQEGQVYGYTF.

The chain links TRBV5-1 to TRBJ2-5; 9 bases are a match to TRBD1. This CDR3 is built from 14 residues. Germline assignment: CDR1 SGHRS and CDR2 YFSETQ. The V gene end was trimmed by 4 bases and the J gene end by 5 bases; junction bases not matched to a gene: 6. Written as DNA, the CDR3 is TGCGCCAGCAGCACGCAGACAGGGGGGGAGACCCAGTACTTC. Residues: CASSTQTGGETQYF.

The V and J genes are TRBV6-2 or TRBV6-3 and TRBJ1-1; D unresolved. The CDR3 consists of 13 residues. In germline, CDR1 is MNHEY, CDR2 SVGEGT. V lost 2 bases and J lost 5, with 9 bases in between. Written as DNA, the CDR3 is TGTGCCAGCAGTTACAAGGGAAGAACTGAAGCTTTCTTT. Its protein product is CASSYKGRTEAFF.

This clone was observed a single time. The chain is built from TRBV11-2 and TRBJ1-1; 7 nucleotides line up with TRBD1. Germline V lookup: CDR1 SGHAT, CDR2 FQNNGV. This CDR3 region has 15 residues. V gave up 5 bases and J gave up 0 bases; unmatched junction bases: 6. Written as DNA, the CDR3 is TGTGCCAGCAGCCCCCGACAGGGAATGAACACTGAAGCTTTCTTT. Translation gives CASSPRQGMNTEAFF.